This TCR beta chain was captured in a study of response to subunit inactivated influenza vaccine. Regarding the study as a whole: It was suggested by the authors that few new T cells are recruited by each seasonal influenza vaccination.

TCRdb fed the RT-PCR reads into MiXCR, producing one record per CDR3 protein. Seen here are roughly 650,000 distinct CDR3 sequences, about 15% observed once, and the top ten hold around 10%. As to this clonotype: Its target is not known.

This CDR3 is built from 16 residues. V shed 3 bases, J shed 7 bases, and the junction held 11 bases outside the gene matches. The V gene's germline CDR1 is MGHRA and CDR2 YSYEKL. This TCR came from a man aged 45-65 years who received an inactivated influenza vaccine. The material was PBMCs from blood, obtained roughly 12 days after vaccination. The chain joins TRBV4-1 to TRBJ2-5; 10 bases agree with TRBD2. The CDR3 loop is CASSQTLAGGRRTQYF. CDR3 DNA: TGCGCCAGCAGCCAGACATTAGCGGGGGGCCGGAGGACCCAGTACTTC.